This T cell receptor beta chain was documented in a study of T cells in Graves' hyperthyroidism and ophthalmopathy. Patients aged 18 to 65 had newly diagnosed hyperthyroidism that had lasted under 2 months. Uncontrolled infection, other autoimmune disease, pregnancy and lactation each barred patients from inclusion. From 8.5 to 10 ml of fresh peripheral blood, PBMCs were isolated. CDR1 and CDR2 (germline): MDHEN, SYDVKM. The ends were cut back, 6 bases at V and 10 bases at J, with 18 bases in the middle. The CDR3 extends over 13 amino acids. Amplified TCR beta CDR3 regions came from RNA transcripts. First-round RT-PCR targeting the TCR CDR3 was performed with the HTBI primer set. A single record per CDR3 protein comes from TCRdb applying MiXCR to the multiplex PCR reads. The sample gives about 110,000 distinct CDR3 sequences, about 17% of which show up once; about 44% is in the top ten.

The chain employs TRBV28 and TRBJ1-2; possible D gene TRBD1, 6 bases. Sequencing was carried out using blood. The clonotype was recovered from a woman between 45 and 65 years old with Graves' hyperthyroidism. The DNA for the CDR3 is TGTGCCAGCAGCCCCGCCTACAGGGAGGTCTACACCTTC. Protein product: CASSPAYREVYTF.